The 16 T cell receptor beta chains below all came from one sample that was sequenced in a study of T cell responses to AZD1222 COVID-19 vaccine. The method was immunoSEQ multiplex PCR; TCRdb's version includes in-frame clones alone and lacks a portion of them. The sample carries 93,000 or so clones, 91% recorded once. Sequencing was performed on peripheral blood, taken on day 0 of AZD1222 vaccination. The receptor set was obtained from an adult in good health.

The CDR3 spells CASAAFSTDTQYF. The CDR3 DNA sequence: TGTGCCAGCGCAGCGTTTAGCACAGATACGCAGTATTTT. The J gene is TRBJ2-3, the V gene TRBV7-6, with D unresolved. Germline loops: CDR1 SGHVS, CDR2 FNYEAQ. V was shortened by 8 bases and J by 0 bases, with 9 bases between the two germline ends. This CDR3 has 13 residues. Combining the CDR3 with reference TRBV7-6 and TRBJ2-3 gives the whole variable domain GAGVSQSPRYKVTKRGQDVALRCDPISGHVSLYWYRQALGQGPEFLTYFNYEAQQDKSGLPNDRFSAERPEGSISTLTIQRTEQRDSAMYRCASAAFSTDTQYFGPGTRLTVL.

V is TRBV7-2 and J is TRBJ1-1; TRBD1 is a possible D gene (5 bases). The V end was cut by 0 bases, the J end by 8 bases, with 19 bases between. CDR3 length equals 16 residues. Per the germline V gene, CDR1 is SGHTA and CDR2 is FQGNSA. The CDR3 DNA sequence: TGTGCCAGCAGCTTAGCGCTAAGTCTGAACGGGGGGGAAGCTTTCTTT. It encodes CASSLALSLNGGEAFF.

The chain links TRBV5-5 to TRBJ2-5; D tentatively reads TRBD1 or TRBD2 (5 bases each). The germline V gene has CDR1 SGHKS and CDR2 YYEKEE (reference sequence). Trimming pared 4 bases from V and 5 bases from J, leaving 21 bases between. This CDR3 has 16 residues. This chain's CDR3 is CASSPRGSGYQETQYF. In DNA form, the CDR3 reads TGTGCCAGCAGCCCCCGGGGCAGTGGCTATCAGGAGACCCAGTACTTC.

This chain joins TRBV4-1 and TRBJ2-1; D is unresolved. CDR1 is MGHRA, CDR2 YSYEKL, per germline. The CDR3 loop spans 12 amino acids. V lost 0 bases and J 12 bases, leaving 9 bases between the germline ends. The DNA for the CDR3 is TGCGCCAGCAGCCAAGATTGGGCGTCGCAGTTCTTC. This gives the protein CASSQDWASQFF.

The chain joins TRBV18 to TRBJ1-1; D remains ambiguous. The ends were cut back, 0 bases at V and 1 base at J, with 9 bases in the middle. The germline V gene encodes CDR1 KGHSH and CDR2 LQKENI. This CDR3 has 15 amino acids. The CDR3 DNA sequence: TGTGCCAGCTCACCACCTCGGACTTCGAACACTGAAGCTTTCTTT. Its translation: CASSPPRTSNTEAFF. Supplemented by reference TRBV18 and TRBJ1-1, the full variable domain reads NAGVMQNPRHLVRRRGQEARLRCSPMKGHSHVYWYRQLPEEGLKFMVYLQKENIIDESGMPKERFSAEFPKEGPSILRIQQVVRGDSAAYFCASSPPRTSNTEAFFGQGTRLTVV.

The CDR3 protein is CATRTGDRLSEQFF. CDR3 DNA sequence: TGTGCCACCAGGACAGGGGACCGTCTCAGTGAGCAGTTCTTC. The V call is TRBV24-1, the J call TRBJ2-1, with 8 bases identical to TRBD1. Losses at the gene ends were 7 bases for V and 9 bases for J; bases not matched to a gene: 10. This CDR3 is 14 amino acids long. Germline V gene lookup returns CDR1 KGHDR and CDR2 SFDVKD.

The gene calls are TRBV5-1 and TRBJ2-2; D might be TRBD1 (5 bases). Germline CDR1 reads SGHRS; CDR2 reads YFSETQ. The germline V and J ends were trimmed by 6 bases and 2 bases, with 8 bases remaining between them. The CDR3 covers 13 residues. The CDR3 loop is CASNRYNTGELFF. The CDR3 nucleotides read TGCGCCAGCAACAGGTATAACACCGGGGAGCTGTTTTTT.

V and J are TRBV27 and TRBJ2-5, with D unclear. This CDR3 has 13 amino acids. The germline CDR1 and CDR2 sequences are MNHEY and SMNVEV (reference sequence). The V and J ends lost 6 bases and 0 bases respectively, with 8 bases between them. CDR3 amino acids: CASRRIYQETQYF. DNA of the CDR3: TGTGCCAGCAGAAGGATATACCAAGAGACCCAGTACTTC.

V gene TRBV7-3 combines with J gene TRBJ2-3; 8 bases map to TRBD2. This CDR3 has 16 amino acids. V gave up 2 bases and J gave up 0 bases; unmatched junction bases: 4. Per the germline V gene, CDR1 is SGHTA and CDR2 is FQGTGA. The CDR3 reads CASSLELADSTDTQYF. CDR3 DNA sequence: TGTGCCAGCAGCTTAGAACTAGCGGATAGCACAGATACGCAGTATTTT.

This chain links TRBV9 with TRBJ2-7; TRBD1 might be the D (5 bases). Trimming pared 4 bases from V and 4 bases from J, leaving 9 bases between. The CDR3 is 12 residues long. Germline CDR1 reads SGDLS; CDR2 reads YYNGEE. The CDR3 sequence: CASSPTGYEQYF. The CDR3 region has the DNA TGTGCCAGCAGCCCCACAGGTTACGAGCAGTACTTC. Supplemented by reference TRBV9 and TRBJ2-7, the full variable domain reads DSGVTQTPKHLITATGQRVTLRCSPRSGDLSVYWYQQSLDQGLQFLIQYYNGEERAKGNILERFSAQQFPDLHSELNLSSLELGDSALYFCASSPTGYEQYFGPGTRLTVT.

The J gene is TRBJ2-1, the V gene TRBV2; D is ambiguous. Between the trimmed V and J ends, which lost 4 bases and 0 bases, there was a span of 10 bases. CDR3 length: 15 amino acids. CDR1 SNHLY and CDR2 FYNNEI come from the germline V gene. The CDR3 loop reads CASSVNASSYNEQFF. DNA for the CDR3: TGTGCCAGCAGTGTCAACGCGAGCTCCTACAATGAGCAGTTCTTC. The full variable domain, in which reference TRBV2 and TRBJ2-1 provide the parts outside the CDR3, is EPEVTQTPSHQVTQMGQEVILRCVPISNHLYFYWYRQILGQKVEFLVSFYNNEISEKSEIFDDQFSVERPDGSNFTLKIRSTKLEDSAMYFCASSVNASSYNEQFFGPGTRLTVL.

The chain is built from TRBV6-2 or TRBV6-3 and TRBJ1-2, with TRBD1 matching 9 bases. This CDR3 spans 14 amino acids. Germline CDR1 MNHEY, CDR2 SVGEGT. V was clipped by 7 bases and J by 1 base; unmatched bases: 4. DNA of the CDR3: TGTGCCAGCAACCCGGGACAGGGTAACTATGGCTACACCTTC. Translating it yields CASNPGQGNYGYTF.

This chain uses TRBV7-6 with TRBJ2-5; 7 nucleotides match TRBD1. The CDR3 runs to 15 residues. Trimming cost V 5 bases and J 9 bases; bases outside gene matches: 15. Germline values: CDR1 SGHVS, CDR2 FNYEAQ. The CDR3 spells CASSTRTGDVSAQYF. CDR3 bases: TGTGCCAGCAGCACCCGGACAGGCGACGTTTCGGCCCAGTACTTC.

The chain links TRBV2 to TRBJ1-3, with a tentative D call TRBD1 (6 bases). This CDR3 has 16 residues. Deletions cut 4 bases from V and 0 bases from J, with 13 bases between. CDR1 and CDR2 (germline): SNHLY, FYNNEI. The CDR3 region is CASSATGGRSGNTIYF. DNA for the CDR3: TGTGCCAGCAGTGCGACGGGGGGCCGCTCTGGAAACACCATATATTTT.

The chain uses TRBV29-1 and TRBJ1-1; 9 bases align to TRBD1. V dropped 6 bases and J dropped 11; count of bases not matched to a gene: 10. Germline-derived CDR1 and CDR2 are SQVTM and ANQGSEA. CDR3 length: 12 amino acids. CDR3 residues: CSVVRDRASAFF. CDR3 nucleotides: TGCAGCGTAGTCCGGGACAGGGCCTCGGCTTTCTTT. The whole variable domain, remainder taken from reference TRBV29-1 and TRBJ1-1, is SAVISQKPSRDICQRGTSLTIQCQVDSQVTMMFWYRQQPGQSLTLIATANQGSEATYESGFVIDKFPISRPNLTFSTLTVSNMSPEDSSIYLCSVVRDRASAFFGQGTRLTVV.

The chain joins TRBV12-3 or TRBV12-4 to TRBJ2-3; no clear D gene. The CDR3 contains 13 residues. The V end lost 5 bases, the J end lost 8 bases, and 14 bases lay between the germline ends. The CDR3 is CASSPATISTQYF. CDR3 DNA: TGTGCCAGCAGTCCAGCCACAATTTCTACGCAGTATTTT.